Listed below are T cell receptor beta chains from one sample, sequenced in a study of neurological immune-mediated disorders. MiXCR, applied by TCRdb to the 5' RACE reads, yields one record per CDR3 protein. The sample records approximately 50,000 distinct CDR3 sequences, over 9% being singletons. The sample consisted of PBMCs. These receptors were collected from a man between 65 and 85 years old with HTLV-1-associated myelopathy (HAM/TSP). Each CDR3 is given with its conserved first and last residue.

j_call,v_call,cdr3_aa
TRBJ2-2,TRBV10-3,CATHGTGGTGELFF
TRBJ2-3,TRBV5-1,CASSSPSGTDTQYF
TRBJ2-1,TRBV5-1,CASSRTRERYNEQFF
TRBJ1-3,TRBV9,CASGGQGSGNTIYF
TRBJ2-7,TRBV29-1,CSVELGGPFLDEQYF
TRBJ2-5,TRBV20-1,CSARDYEETQYF
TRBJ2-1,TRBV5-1,CASSLLAGGPNEQFF
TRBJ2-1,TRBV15,CATSRDHGGVGQFF
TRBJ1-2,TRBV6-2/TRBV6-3,CASSPTETYGYTF
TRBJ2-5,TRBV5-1,CASSQLAGYQETQYF
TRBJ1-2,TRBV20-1,CSASLGSGGYTF
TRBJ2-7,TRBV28,CASIRTGGQYEQYF
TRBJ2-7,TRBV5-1,CASSLQTGVYEQYF
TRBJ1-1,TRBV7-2,CASSLAPSGVFF
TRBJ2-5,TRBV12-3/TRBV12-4,CASTGGTGTQYF
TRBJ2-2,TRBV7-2,CASSIRRGTGYTGELFF
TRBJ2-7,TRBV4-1,CASSQGQGSPRHSSEQYF
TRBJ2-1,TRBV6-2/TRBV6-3,CASSPGLSNEQFF
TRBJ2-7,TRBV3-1,CASSQQYEQYF
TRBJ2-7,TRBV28,CASSGRFEQYF
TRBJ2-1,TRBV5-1,CASSLASPYNEQFF
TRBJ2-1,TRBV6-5,CASRRTATYNEQFF
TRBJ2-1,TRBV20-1,CSASSGTSGNEQFF
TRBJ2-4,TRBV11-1,CASSLNTGNIQYF